This passage covers 10 T cell receptor beta chains from one sample sequenced in a study of cytomegalovirus exposure and HLA in healthy donors (dated by TCRdb to about 2017). The library was made by the immunoSEQ multiplex PCR assay. The multiplex PCR relied on a mix of 60 forward primers for TCR Vbeta segments and 13 reverse primers for TCR Jbeta segments. TCRdb retrieved this table from immuneACCESS and kept in-frame rearrangements only. Not all clones are present; in checked studies, unresolved V genes account for under half, and no reason is known for the remainder. This sample holds around 300,000 clones; roughly 70% were observed only once. The ten largest clonotypes hold about 2.1% of the sample. The sample was PBMCs. Receptors were obtained from a female donor in good health and CMV-seronegative.

The chain joins TRBV6-5 to TRBJ1-1; D is possibly TRBD1 (6 bases). Germline values: CDR1 MNHEY, CDR2 SVGAGI. The CDR3 totals 15 residues. V lost 0 bases, J lost 1 base, and 9 bases lay in between. CDR3 coding DNA: TGTGCCAGCAGTTACTCTACAGGGAGGAACACTGAAGCTTTCTTT. Its translation is CASSYSTGRNTEAFF.

V and J are TRBV9 and TRBJ1-2; 9 bases map to TRBD1. The CDR3 sequence is 15 residues long. The J segment lost 4 bases and the V segment lost 3 bases, leaving 7 bases of the junction unmatched. The germline V gene has CDR1 SGDLS and CDR2 YYNGEE. The CDR3 DNA sequence: TGTGCCAGCAGCGCGCGACAGGGACAGGGCTATGGCTACACCTTC. This sequence encodes CASSARQGQGYGYTF.

The CDR3 DNA sequence: TGCAGCGTTGACCTACCGGGACAAAGCTCTGGAAACACCATATATTTT. This codes for CSVDLPGQSSGNTIYF. The chain is built from TRBV29-1 and TRBJ1-3; weak D call: TRBD1 (6 bases). Deletions cut 3 bases from V and 0 bases from J, with 15 bases between. Germline CDR1 and CDR2: SQVTM and ANQGSEA. This CDR3 comprises 16 residues.

V is TRBV9 and J is TRBJ2-2, with 10 nucleotides matching TRBD2. Germline trimming cut 0 bases from V and 6 bases from J; bases unmatched to any gene: 8. Germline lookup yields CDR1 SGDLS and CDR2 YYNGEE. The CDR3 contains 17 residues. CDR3 protein: CASSVALQTSGSGELFF. CDR3 DNA: TGTGCCAGCAGCGTAGCTTTGCAGACTAGCGGGTCCGGGGAGCTGTTTTTT.

The rearrangement links TRBV27 to TRBJ2-4, with D possibly matching TRBD1 (6 bases). The germline V gene has CDR1 MNHEY and CDR2 SMNVEV (reference sequence). V gave up 8 bases and J gave up 1 base, with 21 bases separating them. This CDR3 spans 17 amino acids. DNA for the CDR3: TGTGCCAGCGGAACACTATTCAGGGGATGGGCCAAAAACATTCAGTACTTC. As protein: CASGTLFRGWAKNIQYF.

This sequence joins TRBV5-1 and TRBJ2-1; tentative D call: TRBD2 (6 bases). This CDR3 has 16 residues. Trimming shortened V by 4 bases and J by 0 bases, and 14 bases separated the two germline ends. CDR1 and CDR2 from the germline V gene are SGHRS and YFSETQ. CDR3 in amino acids: CASSPFSGVSYNEQFF. The CDR3 coding sequence is TGCGCCAGCAGCCCATTCTCGGGAGTCTCCTACAATGAGCAGTTCTTC. The complete variable domain, with remaining parts taken from reference TRBV5-1 and TRBJ2-1, reads KAGVTQTPRYLIKTRGQQVTLSCSPISGHRSVSWYQQTPGQGLQFLFEYFSETQRNKGNFPGRFSGRQFSNSRSEMNVSTLELGDSALYLCASSPFSGVSYNEQFFGPGTRLTVL.

The table lists this clone with a few counts. V usage is TRBV6-1 and J usage is TRBJ2-2, with D hard to call. V was pared by 9 bases and J by 1 base, with 9 bases between. The CDR3 extends over 13 amino acids. Looked up from germline, CDR1 is MNHNS and CDR2 is SASEGT. In DNA, the CDR3 is TGTGCCAGTAACCCGGGGAACACCGGGGAGCTGTTTTTT. Residues: CASNPGNTGELFF.

The chain is built from TRBV27 and TRBJ1-5; D gene unclear. From germline, CDR1 is MNHEY and CDR2 SMNVEV (reference sequence). The germline V and J ends were trimmed by 0 bases and 0 bases, with 12 bases remaining between them. The CDR3 has 17 amino acids. The CDR3 DNA is TGTGCCAGCAGTTTATCCAGCGCAGTTTATAGCAATCAGCCCCAGCATTTT. This sequence encodes CASSLSSAVYSNQPQHF.

The chain employs TRBV6-6 and TRBJ2-2; the match to TRBD1 covers 7 bases. This CDR3 contains 14 residues. Germline loops: CDR1 MNHNY, CDR2 SVGAGI (reference sequence). Trimming took 7 bases from V and 5 from J; bases not matched to a gene: 7. For the CDR3, the DNA is TGTGCCAGCAAAGACAGGGAAGGAACCGGGGAGCTGTTTTTT. This sequence encodes CASKDREGTGELFF.

This clone was counted a few times. The chain combines TRBV9 with TRBJ2-7; D might be TRBD1 (6 bases). Trimming left V 0 bases short and J 2 bases short, with 9 bases between. This CDR3 is 14 amino acids long. The germline CDR1 and CDR2 sequences are SGDLS and YYNGEE. The CDR3: CASSVATGTYEQYF. For the CDR3, the DNA is TGTGCCAGCAGCGTAGCTACAGGGACCTACGAGCAGTACTTC.